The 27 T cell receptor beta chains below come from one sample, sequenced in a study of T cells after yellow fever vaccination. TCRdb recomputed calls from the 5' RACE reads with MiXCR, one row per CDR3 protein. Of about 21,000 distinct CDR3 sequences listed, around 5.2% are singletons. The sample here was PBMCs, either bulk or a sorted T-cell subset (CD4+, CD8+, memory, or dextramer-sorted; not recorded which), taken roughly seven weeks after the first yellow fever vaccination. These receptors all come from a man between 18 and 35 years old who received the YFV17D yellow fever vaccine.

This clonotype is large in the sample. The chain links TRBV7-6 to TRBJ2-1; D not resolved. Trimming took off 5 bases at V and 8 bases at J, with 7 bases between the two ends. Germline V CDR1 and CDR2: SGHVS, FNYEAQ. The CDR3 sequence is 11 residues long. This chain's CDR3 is CASSPGYEQFF. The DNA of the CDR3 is TGTGCCAGCAGCCCTGGGTATGAGCAGTTCTTC. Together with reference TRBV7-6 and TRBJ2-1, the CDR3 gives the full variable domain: GAGVSQSPRYKVTKRGQDVALRCDPISGHVSLYWYRQALGQGPEFLTYFNYEAQQDKSGLPNDRFSAERPEGSISTLTIQRTEQRDSAMYRCASSPGYEQFFGPGTRLTVL.

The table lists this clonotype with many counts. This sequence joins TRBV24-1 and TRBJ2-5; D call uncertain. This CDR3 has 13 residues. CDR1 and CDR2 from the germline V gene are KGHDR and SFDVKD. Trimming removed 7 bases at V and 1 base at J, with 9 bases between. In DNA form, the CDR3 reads TGTGCCACCAGCGGAATATTCCAAGAGACCCAGTACTTC. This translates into CATSGIFQETQYF.

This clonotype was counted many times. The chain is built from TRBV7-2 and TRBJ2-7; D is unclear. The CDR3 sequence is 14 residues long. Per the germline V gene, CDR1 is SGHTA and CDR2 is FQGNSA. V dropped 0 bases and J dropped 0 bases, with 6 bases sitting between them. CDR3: CASSLAGSSYEQYF. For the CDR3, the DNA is TGTGCCAGCAGCTTAGCCGGCAGCTCCTACGAGCAGTACTTC.

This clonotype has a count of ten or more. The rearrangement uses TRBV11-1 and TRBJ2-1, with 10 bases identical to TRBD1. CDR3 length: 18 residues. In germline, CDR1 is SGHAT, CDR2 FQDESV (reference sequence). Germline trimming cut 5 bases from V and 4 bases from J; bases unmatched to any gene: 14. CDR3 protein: CASSPAKTGGAPYNEQFF. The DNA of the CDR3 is TGTGCCAGCAGCCCAGCTAAGACAGGGGGCGCCCCTTACAATGAGCAGTTCTTC.

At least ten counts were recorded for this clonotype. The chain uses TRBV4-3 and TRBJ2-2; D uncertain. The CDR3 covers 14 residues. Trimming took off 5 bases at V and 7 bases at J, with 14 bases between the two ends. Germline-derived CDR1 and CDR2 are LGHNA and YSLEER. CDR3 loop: CASSSQAGSGELFF. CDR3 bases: TGCGCCAGCAGCTCACAAGCAGGAAGCGGGGAGCTGTTTTTT.

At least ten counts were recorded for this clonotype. The CDR3 bases are TGCGCCAGCAGTCCCGGGACAATCAACCTTAGCAATCAGCCCCAGCATTTT. As protein: CASSPGTINLSNQPQHF. The gene calls are TRBV5-1 and TRBJ1-5; D may be TRBD1 (6 bases). V was cut by 5 bases and J by 0 bases, with 18 bases left in between. CDR3 length: 17 amino acids. Germline lookup yields CDR1 SGHRS and CDR2 YFSETQ. The full variable domain, in which reference TRBV5-1 and TRBJ1-5 provide the parts outside the CDR3, is KAGVTQTPRYLIKTRGQQVTLSCSPISGHRSVSWYQQTPGQGLQFLFEYFSETQRNKGNFPGRFSGRQFSNSRSEMNVSTLELGDSALYLCASSPGTINLSNQPQHFGDGTRLSIL.

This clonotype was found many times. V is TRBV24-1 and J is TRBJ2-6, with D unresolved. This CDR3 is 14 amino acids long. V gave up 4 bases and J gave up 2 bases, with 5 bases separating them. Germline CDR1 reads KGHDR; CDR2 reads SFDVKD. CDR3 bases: TGTGCCACCAGTGACCACACTGGGGCCAACGTCCTGACTTTC. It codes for CATSDHTGANVLTF.

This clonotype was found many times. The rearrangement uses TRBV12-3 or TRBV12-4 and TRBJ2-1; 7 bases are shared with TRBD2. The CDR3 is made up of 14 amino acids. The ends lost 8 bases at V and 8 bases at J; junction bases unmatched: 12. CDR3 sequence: CASSPWWTRDEQFF. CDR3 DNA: TGTGCCAGCTCCCCTTGGTGGACTAGAGATGAGCAGTTCTTC.

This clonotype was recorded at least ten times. The CDR3 is CATSSGTGPYEQYV. The CDR3 DNA is TGTGCCACCAGCAGCGGGACAGGACCCTACGAGCAGTACGTC. V and J are TRBV15 and TRBJ2-7; 8 nucleotides line up with TRBD1. This CDR3 contains 14 residues. CDR1 is LNHNV, CDR2 YYDKDF, per germline (reference sequence). With 3 bases clipped from V and 2 bases from J, the junction kept 3 bases outside the gene matches.

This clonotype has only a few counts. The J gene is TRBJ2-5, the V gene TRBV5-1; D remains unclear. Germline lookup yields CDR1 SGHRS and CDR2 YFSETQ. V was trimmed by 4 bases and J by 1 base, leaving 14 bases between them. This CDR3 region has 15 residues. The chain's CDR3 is CASSPQGRVQETQYF. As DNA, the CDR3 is TGCGCCAGCAGCCCGCAAGGTCGGGTCCAAGAGACCCAGTACTTC.

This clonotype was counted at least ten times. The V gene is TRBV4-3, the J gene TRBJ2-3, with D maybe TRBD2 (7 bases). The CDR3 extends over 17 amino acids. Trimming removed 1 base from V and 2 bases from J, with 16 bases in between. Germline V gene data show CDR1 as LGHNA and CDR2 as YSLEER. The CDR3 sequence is CASSQGSAGAYTDTQYF. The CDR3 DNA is TGCGCCAGCAGCCAAGGTTCTGCGGGGGCTTACACAGATACGCAGTATTTT.

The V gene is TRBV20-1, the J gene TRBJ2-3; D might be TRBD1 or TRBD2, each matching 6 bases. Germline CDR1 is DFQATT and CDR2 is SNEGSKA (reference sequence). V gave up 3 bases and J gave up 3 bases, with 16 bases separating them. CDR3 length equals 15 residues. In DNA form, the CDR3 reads TGCAGTGCTAGTGGGGGGCAGGGTAAGACAGATACGCAGTATTTT. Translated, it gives CSASGGQGKTDTQYF.

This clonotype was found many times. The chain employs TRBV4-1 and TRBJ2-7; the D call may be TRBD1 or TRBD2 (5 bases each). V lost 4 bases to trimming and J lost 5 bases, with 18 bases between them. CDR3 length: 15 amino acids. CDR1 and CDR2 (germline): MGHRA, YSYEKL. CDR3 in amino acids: CASSPGPWSDNEQYF. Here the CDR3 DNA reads TGCGCCAGCAGCCCGGGGCCTTGGTCGGATAACGAGCAGTACTTC.

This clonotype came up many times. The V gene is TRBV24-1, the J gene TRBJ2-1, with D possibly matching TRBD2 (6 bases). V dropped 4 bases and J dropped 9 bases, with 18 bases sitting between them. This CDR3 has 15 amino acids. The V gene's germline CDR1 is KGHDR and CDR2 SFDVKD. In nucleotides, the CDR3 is TGTGCCACCAGTGAATCTAGCGTAAAACTCGGTGAGCAGTTCTTC. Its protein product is CATSESSVKLGEQFF.

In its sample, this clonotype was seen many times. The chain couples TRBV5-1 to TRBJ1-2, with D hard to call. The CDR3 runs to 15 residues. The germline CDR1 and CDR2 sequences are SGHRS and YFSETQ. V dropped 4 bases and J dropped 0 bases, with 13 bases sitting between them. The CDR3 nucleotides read TGCGCCAGCAGCGCGGACGGATTTTCTAACTATGGCTACACCTTC. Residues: CASSADGFSNYGYTF.

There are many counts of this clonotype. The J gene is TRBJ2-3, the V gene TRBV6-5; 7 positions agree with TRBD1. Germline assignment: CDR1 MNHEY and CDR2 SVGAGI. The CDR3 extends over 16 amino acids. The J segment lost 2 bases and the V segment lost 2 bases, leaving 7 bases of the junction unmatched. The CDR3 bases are TGTGCCAGCAGTTACGGAGTAGACAGGGACACAGATACGCAGTATTTT. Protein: CASSYGVDRDTDTQYF.

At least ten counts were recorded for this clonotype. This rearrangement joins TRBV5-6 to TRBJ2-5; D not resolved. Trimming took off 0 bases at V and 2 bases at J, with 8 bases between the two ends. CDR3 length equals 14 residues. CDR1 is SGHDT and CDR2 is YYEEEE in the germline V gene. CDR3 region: CASSLGFRQETQYF. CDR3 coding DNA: TGTGCCAGCAGCTTGGGGTTCAGACAAGAGACCCAGTACTTC. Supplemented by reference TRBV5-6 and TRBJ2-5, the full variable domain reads DAGVTQSPTHLIKTRGQQVTLRCSPKSGHDTVSWYQQALGQGPQFIFQYYEEEERQRGNFPDRFSGHQFPNYSSELNVNALLLGDSALYLCASSLGFRQETQYFGPGTRLLVL.

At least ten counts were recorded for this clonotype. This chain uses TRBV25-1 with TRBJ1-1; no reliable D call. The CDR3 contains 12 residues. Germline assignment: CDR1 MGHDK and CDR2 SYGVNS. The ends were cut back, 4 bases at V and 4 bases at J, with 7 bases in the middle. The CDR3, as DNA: TGTGCCAGCAGTGGGCGGGGCACTGAAGCTTTCTTT. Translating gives CASSGRGTEAFF. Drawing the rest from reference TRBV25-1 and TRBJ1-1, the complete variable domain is EADIYQTPRYLVIGTGKKITLECSQTMGHDKMYWYQQDPGMELHLIHYSYGVNSTEKGDLSSESTVSRIRTEHFPLTLESARPSHTSQYLCASSGRGTEAFFGQGTRLTVV.

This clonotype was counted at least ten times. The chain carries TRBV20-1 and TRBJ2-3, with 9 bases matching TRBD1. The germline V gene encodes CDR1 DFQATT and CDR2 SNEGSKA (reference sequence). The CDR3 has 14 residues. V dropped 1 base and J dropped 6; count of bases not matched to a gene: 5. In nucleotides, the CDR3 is TGCAGTGCTAGAGCCGAGACAGGGGGTGATACGCAGTATTTT. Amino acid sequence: CSARAETGGDTQYF.

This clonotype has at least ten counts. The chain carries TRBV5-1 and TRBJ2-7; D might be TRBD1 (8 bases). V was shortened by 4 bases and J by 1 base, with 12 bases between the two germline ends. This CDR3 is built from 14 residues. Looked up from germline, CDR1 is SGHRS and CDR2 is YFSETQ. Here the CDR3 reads CASSGQGGSYEQYF. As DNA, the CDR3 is TGCGCCAGCAGCGGACAGGGAGGGTCCTACGAGCAGTACTTC.

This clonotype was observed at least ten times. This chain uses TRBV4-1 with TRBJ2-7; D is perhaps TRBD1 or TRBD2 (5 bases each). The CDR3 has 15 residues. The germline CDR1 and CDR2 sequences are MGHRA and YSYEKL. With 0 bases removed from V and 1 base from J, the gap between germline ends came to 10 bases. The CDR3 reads CASSQDPGASYEQYF. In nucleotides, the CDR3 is TGCGCCAGCAGCCAAGATCCCGGGGCATCCTACGAGCAGTACTTC.

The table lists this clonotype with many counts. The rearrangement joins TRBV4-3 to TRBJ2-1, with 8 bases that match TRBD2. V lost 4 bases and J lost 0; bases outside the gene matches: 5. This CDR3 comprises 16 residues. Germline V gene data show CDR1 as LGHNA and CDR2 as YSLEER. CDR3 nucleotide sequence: TGCGCCAGCAGCCGACTAGCGAGGAGCTCCTACAATGAGCAGTTCTTC. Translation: CASSRLARSSYNEQFF.

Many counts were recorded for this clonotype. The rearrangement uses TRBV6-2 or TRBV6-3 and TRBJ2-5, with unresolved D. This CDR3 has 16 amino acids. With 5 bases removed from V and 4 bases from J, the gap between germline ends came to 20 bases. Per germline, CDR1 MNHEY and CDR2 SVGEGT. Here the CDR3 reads CASSRSLTGRPETQYF. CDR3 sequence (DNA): TGTGCCAGCAGTCGCAGTCTCACCGGAAGGCCAGAGACCCAGTACTTC.

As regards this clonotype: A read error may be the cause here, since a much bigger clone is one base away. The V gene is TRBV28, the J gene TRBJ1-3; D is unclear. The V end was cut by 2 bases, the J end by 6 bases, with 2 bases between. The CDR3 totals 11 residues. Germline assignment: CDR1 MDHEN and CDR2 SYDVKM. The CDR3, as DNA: TGTGCCAGCAGTTTAGCAAACACCATATATTTT. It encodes CASSLANTIYF. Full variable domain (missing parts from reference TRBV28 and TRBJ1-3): DVKVTQSSRYLVKRTGEKVFLECVQDMDHENMFWYRQDPGLGLRLIYFSYDVKMKEKGDIPEGYSVSREKKERFSLILESASTNQTSMYLCASSLANTIYFGEGSWLTVV.

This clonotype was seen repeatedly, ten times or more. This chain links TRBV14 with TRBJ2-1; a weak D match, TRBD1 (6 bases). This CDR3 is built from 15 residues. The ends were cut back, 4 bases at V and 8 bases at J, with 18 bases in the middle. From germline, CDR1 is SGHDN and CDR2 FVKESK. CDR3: CASSPLGWGLDEQFF. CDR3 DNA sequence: TGTGCCAGCAGCCCCCTTGGGTGGGGGCTGGATGAGCAGTTCTTC.

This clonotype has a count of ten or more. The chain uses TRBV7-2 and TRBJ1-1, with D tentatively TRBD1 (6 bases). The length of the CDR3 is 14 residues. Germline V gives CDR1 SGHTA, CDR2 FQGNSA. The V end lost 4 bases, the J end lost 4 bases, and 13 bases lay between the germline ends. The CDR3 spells CASSYQGLGTEAFF. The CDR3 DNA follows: TGTGCCAGCAGCTATCAGGGGTTAGGCACTGAAGCTTTCTTT. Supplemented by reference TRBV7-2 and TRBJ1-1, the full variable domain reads GAGVSQSPSNKVTEKGKDVELRCDPISGHTALYWYRQSLGQGLEFLIYFQGNSAPDKSGLPSDRFSAERTGGSVSTLTIQRTQQEDSAVYLCASSYQGLGTEAFFGQGTRLTVV.

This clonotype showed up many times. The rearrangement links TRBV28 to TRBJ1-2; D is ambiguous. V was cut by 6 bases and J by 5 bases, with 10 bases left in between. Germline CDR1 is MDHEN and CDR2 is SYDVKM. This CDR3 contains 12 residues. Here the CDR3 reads CASSTERYGYTF. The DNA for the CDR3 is TGTGCCAGCAGCACGGAGCGATATGGCTACACCTTC.